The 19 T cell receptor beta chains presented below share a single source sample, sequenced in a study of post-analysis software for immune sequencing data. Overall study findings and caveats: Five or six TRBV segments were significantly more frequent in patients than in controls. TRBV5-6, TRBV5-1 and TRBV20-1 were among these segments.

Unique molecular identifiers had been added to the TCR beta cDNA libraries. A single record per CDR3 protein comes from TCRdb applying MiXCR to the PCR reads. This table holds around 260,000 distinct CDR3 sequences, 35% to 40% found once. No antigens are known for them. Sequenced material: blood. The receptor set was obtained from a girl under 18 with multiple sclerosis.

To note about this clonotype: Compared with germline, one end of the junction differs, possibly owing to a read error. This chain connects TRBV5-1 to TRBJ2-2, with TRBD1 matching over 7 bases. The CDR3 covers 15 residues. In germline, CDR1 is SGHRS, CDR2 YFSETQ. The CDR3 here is CASSFSQGFTGEPFF. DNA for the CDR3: TGCGCCAGCAGCTTCTCACAGGGGTTCACCGGGGAGCCGTTTTTT.

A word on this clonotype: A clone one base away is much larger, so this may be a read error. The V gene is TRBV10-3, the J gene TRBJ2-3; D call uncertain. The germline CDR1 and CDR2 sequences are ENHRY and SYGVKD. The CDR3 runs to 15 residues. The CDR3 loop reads CTISELTVGTDTQYF. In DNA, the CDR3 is TGTACCATCAGTGAGTTGACCGTGGGCACAGATACGCAGTATTTT.

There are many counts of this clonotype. DNA for the CDR3: TGCGCCAGCAGCCAGTTACTAGCGGGAACCTACAATGAGCAGTTCTTC. This codes for CASSQLLAGTYNEQFF. The rearrangement joins TRBV4-1 to TRBJ2-1, with 10 bases that match TRBD2. Germline V gene data show CDR1 as MGHRA and CDR2 as YSYEKL. V lost 3 bases, J lost 2 bases, and 4 bases stayed unmatched. The CDR3 totals 16 residues.

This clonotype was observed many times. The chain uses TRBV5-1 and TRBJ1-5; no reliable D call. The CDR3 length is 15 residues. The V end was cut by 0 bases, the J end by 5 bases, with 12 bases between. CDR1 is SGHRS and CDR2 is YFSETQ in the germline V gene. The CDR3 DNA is TGCGCCAGCAGCTTGGCTGGACTACAACATCAGCCCCAGCATTTT. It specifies CASSLAGLQHQPQHF.

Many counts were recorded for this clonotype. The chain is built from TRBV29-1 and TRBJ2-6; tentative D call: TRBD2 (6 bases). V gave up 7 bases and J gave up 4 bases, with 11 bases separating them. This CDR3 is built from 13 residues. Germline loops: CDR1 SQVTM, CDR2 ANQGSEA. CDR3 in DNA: TGCAGCGCTGACCGGGAGGGGGCCAACGTCCTGACTTTC. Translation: CSADREGANVLTF.

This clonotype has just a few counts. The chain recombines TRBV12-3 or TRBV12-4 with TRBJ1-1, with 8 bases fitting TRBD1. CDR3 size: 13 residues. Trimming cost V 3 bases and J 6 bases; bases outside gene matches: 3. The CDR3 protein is CASSFGQGAEAFF. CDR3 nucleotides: TGTGCCAGCAGTTTCGGACAGGGAGCTGAAGCTTTCTTT.

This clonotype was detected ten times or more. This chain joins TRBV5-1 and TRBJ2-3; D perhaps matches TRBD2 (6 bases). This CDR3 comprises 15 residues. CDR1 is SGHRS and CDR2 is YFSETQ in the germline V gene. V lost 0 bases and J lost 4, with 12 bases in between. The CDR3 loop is CASSLETRVSDTQYF. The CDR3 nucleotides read TGCGCCAGCAGCTTGGAGACTAGAGTCTCAGATACGCAGTATTTT. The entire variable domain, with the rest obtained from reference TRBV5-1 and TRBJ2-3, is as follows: KAGVTQTPRYLIKTRGQQVTLSCSPISGHRSVSWYQQTPGQGLQFLFEYFSETQRNKGNFPGRFSGRQFSNSRSEMNVSTLELGDSALYLCASSLETRVSDTQYFGPGTRLTVL.

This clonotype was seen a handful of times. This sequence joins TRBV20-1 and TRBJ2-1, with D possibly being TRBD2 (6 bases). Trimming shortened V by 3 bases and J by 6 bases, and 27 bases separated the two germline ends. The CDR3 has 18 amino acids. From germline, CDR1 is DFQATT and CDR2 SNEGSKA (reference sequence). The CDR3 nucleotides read TGCAGTGCTAGCCTACCCGGGGCGGGGCGATCTGACCCCAATGAGCAGTTCTTC. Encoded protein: CSASLPGAGRSDPNEQFF.

The CDR3 DNA reads as TGTGCCAGCAGTTTAGGTGTCAGGGCAGATACGCAGTATTTT. Protein: CASSLGVRADTQYF. The chain couples TRBV12-3 or TRBV12-4 to TRBJ2-3, with D perhaps matching TRBD1 (5 bases). Between the trimmed V and J ends, which lost 1 base and 4 bases, there was a span of 9 bases. The CDR3 covers 14 residues.

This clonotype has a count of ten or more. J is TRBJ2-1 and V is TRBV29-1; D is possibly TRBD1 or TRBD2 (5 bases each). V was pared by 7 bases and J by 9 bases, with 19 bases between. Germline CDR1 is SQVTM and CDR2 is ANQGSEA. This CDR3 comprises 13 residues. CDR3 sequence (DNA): TGCAGCGGGAAGCCAGGGAGTGCCTCTGAGCAGTTCTTC. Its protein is CSGKPGSASEQFF.

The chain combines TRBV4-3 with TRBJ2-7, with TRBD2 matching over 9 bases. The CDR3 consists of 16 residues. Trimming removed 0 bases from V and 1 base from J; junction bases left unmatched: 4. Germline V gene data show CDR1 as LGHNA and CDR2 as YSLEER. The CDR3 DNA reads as TGCGCCAGCAGCCAAGAATGGGCGGGGGGGTCCTACGAGCAGTACTTC. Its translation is CASSQEWAGGSYEQYF.

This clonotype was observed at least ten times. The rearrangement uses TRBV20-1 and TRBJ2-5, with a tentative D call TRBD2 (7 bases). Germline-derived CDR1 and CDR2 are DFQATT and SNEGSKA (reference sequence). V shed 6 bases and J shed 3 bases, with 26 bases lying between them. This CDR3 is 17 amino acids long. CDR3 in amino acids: CSAPDQGGGRVKETQYF. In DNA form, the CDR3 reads TGCAGTGCGCCCGACCAGGGAGGGGGTAGGGTAAAAGAGACCCAGTACTTC.

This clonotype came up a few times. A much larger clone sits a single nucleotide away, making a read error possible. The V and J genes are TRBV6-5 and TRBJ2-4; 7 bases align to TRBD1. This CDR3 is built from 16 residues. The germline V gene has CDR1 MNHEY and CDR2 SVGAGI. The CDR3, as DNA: TGTGCCAGCAGCCCAAGGACAGGCCTAGCCAAAAACATTCGGTACTTC. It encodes CASSPRTGLAKNIRYF.

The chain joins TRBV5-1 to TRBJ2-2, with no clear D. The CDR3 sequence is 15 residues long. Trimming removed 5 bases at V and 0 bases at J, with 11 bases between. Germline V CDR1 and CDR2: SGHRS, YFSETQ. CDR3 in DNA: TGCGCCAGCAGGGCCGGCGGCGCGAACACCGGGGAGCTGTTTTTT. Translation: CASRAGGANTGELFF. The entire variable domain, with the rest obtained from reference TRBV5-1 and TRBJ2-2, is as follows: KAGVTQTPRYLIKTRGQQVTLSCSPISGHRSVSWYQQTPGQGLQFLFEYFSETQRNKGNFPGRFSGRQFSNSRSEMNVSTLELGDSALYLCASRAGGANTGELFFGEGSRLTVL.

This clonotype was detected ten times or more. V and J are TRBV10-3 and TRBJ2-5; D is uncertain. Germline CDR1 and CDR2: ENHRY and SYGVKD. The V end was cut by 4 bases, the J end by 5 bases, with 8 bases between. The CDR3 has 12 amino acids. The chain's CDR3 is CAISGDGETQYF. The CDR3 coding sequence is TGTGCCATCAGTGGGGATGGGGAGACCCAGTACTTC.

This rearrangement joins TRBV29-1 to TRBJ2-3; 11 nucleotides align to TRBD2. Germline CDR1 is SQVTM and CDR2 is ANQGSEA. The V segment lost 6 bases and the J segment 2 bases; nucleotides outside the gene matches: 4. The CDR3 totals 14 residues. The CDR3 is CSVRLAGITDTQYF. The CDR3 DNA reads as TGCAGCGTCCGACTAGCGGGGATCACAGATACGCAGTATTTT.

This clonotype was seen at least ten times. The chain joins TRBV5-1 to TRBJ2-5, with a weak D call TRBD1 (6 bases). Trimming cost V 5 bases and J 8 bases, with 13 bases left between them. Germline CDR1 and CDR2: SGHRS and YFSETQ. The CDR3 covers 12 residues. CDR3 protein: CASSADSPTQYF. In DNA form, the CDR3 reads TGCGCCAGCAGTGCGGACAGCCCCACCCAGTACTTC.

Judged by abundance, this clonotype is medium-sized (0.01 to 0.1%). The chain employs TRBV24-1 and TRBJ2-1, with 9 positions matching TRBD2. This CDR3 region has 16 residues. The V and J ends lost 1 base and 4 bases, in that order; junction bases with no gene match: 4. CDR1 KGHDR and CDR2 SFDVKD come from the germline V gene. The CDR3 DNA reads TGTGCCACCAGTGATTTCGCGGGAGGGGATTACAATGAGCAGTTCTTC. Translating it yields CATSDFAGGDYNEQFF.

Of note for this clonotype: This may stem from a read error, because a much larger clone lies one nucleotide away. This CDR3 is CATSDPGASGGNRGIQYF. Written as DNA, the CDR3 is TGTGCCACCAGTGATCCCGGGGCTAGCGGGGGAAATCGGGGCATTCAGTACTTC. J is TRBJ2-4 and V is TRBV24-1, with 10 bases fitting TRBD2. From germline, CDR1 is KGHDR and CDR2 SFDVKD. Trimming took 3 bases from V and 9 from J; bases not matched to a gene: 16. The CDR3 has 18 residues.